Sequencing of this T cell receptor (beta chain) was carried out in a study of cytomegalovirus exposure and HLA in healthy donors. The PCR made use of 60 Vbeta and 13 Jbeta primers. Clones were read by immunoSEQ multiplex PCR, and TCRdb kept only the in-frame ones, dropping some. The data contain 100,000 to 150,000 clones, around 77% of them singletons. After removal of 2 bases from V and 4 bases from J, the junction contained 7 bases not matched to a gene. This CDR3 contains 16 residues. Germline CDR1 SGHVS, CDR2 FQNEAQ. Whole-study results and caveats: A later analysis revealed that TCR association rates differed between HLA loci, peaking at DRB1 and bottoming out at HLA-C.

About this clone itself: Its antigen is unidentified.

The sequencing sample was made of PBMCs. The sequence was obtained from a woman aged 55-75 years in good health and CMV-seronegative. The chain couples TRBV7-8 to TRBJ2-3; 9 positions agree with TRBD2. In DNA, the CDR3 is TGTGCCAGCAGCTTAATCGCTAGCGGGGTACCAGATACGCAGTATTTT. It encodes CASSLIASGVPDTQYF.